This T cell receptor (beta chain) was observed in a study of CD8 T cells in ankylosing spondylitis. This clonotype was seen many times. Germline CDR1 is DFQATT and CDR2 is SNEGSKA (reference sequence). The V and J ends lost 6 bases and 9 bases, in that order; junction bases with no gene match: 12. The CDR3 length is 15 residues. Using its own MiXCR run on the 5' RACE reads, TCRdb lists one record per CDR3 protein. Here the sample spans about 240,000 distinct CDR3 sequences, around 7.8% being singletons. The specimen sequenced was blood, either unsorted or a sorted T cell fraction (not recorded which). This TCR was sampled from a male donor with ankylosing spondylitis or in good health (not recorded which). The chain links TRBV20-1 to TRBJ2-1; 12 bases match TRBD2. The CDR3 DNA is TGCAGTGCCCCACCCCCACTAGCGGGAGGAGGTGAGCAGTTCTTC. Its protein product is CSAPPPLAGGGEQFF.